This paragraph reports one TCR beta chain. The trim removed 4 bases at V and 2 bases at J, leaving 11 bases unmatched. CDR3 size: 16 residues. From germline, CDR1 is SGHNT and CDR2 YYREEE (reference sequence). Authors' data handling: Nucleated cell counts were estimated from reference gene primer amplification. The method was immunoSEQ multiplex PCR; TCRdb's version includes in-frame clones alone and lacks a portion of them. V, J and clone size are taken as reported in that table, and D and trimming were inferred from the DNA itself. The table includes about 200,000 clones, 70% to 90% detected once. The record originates from a study of blood T cell repertoires in COVID-19. On the study more broadly: Spain, Italy and the United States supplied samples that represented acute and convalescent COVID-19. Sources were T cells, B-cell-depleted T cells, or PBMCs; the material itself was cDNA or gDNA.

The receptor was isolated from a man aged 45-65 years with acute or convalescent COVID-19. The chain recombines TRBV5-4 with TRBJ1-2, with TRBD1 matching over 7 bases. The specimen was peripheral blood. CDR3 sequence reads: CASSQGGAGRNYGYTF. CDR3 DNA: TGTGCCAGCAGCCAGGGGGGAGCAGGGAGAAACTATGGCTACACCTTC.